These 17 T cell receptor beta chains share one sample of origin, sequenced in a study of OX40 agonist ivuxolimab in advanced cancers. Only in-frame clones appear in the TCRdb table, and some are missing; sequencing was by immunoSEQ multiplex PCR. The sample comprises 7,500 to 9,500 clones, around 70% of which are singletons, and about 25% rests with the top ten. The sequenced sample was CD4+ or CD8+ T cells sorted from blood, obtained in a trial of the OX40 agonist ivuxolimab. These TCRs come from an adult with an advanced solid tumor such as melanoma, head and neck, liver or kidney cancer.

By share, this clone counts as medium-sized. CDR3 region: CASSLGGEGYTF. As DNA, the CDR3 is TGTGCCAGCAGCTTAGGGGGGGAGGGCTACACCTTC. The chain links TRBV7-2 to TRBJ1-2; D perhaps matches TRBD1 (5 bases). The germline gives CDR1 SGHTA, CDR2 FQGNSA. V was shortened by 1 base and J by 8 bases, with 8 bases between the two germline ends. This CDR3 has 12 residues.

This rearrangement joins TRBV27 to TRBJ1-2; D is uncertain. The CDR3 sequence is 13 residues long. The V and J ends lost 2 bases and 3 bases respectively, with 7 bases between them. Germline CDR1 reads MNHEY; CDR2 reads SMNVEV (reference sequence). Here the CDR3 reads CASSLGEDYGYTF. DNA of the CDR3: TGTGCCAGCAGTTTAGGGGAAGACTATGGCTACACCTTC.

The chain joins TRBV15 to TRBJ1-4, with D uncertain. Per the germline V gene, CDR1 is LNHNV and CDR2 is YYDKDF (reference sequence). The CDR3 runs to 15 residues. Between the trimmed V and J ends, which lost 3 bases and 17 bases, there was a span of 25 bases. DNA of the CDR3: TGTGCCACCAGCAGTGACTCCGGATTCGGGCTTAGATCTTTTTTT. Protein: CATSSDSGFGLRSFF.

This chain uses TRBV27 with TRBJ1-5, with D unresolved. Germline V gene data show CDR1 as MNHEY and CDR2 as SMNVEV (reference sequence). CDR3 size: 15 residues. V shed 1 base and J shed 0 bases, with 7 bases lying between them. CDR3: CASSLYPNSNQPQHF. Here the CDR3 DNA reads TGTGCCAGCAGTTTATACCCCAATAGCAATCAGCCCCAGCATTTT.

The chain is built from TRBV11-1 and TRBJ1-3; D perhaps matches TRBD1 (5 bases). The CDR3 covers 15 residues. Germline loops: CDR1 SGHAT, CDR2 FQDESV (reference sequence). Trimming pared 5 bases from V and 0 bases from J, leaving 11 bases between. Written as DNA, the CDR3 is TGTGCCAGCAGCCCCTCGACAGCCTCTGGAAACACCATATATTTT. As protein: CASSPSTASGNTIYF.

The CDR3 DNA follows: TGTGCCAAGGGTCTTTACAGATACGCAGTATTT. This codes for CAKGLYRYAVF. This chain uses TRBV21-1 with TRBJ2-3. TRBV21-1 is a pseudogene. The CDR3 totals 11 residues.

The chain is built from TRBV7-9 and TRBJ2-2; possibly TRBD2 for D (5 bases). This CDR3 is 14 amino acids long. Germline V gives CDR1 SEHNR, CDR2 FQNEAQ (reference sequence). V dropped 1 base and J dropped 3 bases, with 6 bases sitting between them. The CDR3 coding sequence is TGTGCCAGCAGCTTAGGAGGGTACACCGGGGAGCTGTTTTTT. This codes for CASSLGGYTGELFF.

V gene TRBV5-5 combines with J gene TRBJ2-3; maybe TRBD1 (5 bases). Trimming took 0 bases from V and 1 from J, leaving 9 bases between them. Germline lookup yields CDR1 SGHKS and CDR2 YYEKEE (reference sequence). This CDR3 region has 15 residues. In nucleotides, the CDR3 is TGTGCCAGCAGCTTGGTCTGGGGCTGCACAGATACGCAGTATTTT. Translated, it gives CASSLVWGCTDTQYF.

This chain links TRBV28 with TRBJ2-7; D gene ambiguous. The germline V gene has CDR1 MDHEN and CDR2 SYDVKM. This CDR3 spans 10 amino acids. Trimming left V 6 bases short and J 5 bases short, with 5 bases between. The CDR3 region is CASSRNEQYF. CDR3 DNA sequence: TGTGCCAGCAGCCGCAACGAGCAGTACTTC.

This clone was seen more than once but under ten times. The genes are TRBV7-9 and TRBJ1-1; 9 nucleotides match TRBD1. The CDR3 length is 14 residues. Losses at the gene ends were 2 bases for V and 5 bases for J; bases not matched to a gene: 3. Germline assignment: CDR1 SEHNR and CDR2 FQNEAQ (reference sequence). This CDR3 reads CASSLSGQGTEAFF. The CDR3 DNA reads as TGTGCCAGCAGCTTATCAGGACAGGGGACTGAAGCTTTCTTT.

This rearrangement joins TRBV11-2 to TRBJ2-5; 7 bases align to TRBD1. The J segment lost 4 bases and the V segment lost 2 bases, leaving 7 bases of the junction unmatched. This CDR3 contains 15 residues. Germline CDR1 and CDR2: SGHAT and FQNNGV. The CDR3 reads CASSLLTGFAETQYF. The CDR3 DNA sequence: TGTGCCAGCAGCTTACTGACAGGGTTCGCAGAGACCCAGTACTTC.

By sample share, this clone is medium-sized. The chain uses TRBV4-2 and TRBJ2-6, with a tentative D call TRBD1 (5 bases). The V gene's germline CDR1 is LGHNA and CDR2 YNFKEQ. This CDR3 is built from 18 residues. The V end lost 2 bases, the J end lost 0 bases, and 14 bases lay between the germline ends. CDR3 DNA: TGTGCCAGCAGCCAACAGACAGCCACCTCCTCTGGGGCCAACGTCCTGACTTTC. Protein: CASSQQTATSSGANVLTF.

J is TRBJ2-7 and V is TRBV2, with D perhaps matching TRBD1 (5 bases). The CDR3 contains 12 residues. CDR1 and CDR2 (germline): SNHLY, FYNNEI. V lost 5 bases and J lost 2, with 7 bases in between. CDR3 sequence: CASSSRAYEQYF. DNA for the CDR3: TGTGCCAGCAGTAGCAGGGCCTACGAGCAGTACTTC.

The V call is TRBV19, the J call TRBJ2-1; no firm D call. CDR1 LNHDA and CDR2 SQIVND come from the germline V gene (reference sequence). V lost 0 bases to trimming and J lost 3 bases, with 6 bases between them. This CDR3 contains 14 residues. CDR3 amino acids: CASSIELSYNEQFF. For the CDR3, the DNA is TGTGCCAGTAGTATAGAACTAAGCTACAATGAGCAGTTCTTC.

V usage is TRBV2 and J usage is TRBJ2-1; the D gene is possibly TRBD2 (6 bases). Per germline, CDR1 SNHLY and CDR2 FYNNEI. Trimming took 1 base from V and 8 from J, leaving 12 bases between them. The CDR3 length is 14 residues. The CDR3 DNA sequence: TGTGCCAGCAGTGAAGGGAGGGCCTTGTATGAGCAGTTCTTC. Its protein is CASSEGRALYEQFF. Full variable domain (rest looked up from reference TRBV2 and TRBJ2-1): EPEVTQTPSHQVTQMGQEVILRCVPISNHLYFYWYRQILGQKVEFLVSFYNNEISEKSEIFDDQFSVERPDGSNFTLKIRSTKLEDSAMYFCASSEGRALYEQFFGPGTRLTVL.

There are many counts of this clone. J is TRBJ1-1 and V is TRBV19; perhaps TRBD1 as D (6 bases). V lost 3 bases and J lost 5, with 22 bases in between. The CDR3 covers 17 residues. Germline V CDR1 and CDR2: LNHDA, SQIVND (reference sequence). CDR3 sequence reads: CASSMGQGIVSGTEAFF. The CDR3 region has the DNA TGTGCCAGTAGTATGGGGCAGGGGATAGTAAGCGGGACTGAAGCTTTCTTT.

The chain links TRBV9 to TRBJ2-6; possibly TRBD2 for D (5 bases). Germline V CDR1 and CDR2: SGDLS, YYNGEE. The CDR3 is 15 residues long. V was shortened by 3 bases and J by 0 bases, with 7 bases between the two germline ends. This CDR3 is CASSGTSSGANVLTF. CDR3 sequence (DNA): TGTGCCAGCAGCGGAACTAGCTCTGGGGCCAACGTCCTGACTTTC.